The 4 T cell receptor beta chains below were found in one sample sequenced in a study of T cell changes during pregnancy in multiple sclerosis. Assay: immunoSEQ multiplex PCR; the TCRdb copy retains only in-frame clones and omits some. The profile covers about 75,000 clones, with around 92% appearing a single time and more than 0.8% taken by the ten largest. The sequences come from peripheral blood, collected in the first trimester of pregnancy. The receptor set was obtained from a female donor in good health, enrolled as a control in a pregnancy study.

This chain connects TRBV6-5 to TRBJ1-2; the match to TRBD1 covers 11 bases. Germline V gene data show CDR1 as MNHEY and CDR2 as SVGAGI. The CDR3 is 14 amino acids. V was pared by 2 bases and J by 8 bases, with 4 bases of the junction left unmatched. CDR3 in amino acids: CASSYEGTGGGYTF. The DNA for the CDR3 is TGTGCCAGCAGTTACGAAGGGACAGGGGGAGGCTACACCTTC.

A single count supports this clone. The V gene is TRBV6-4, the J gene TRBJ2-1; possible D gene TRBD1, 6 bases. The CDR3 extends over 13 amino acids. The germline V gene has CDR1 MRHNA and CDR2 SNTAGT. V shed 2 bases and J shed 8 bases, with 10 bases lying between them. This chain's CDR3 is CASSDTGHDEQFF. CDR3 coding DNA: TGTGCCAGCAGTGACACGGGACACGATGAGCAGTTCTTC.

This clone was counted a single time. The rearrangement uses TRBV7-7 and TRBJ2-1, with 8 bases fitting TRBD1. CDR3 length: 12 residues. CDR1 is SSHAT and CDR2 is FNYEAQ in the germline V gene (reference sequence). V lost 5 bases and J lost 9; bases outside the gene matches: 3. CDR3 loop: CASSRDRGEQFF. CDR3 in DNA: TGTGCCAGCAGCCGAGACAGGGGTGAGCAGTTCTTC.

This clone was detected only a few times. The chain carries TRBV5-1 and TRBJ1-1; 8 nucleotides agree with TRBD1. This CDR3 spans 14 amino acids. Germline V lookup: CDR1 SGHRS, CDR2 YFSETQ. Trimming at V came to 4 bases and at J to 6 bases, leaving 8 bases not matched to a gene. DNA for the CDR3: TGCGCCAGCAGCGGAGCAGGGGGCTGGGCTGAAGCTTTCTTT. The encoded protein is CASSGAGGWAEAFF. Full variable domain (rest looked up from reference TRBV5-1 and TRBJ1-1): KAGVTQTPRYLIKTRGQQVTLSCSPISGHRSVSWYQQTPGQGLQFLFEYFSETQRNKGNFPGRFSGRQFSNSRSEMNVSTLELGDSALYLCASSGAGGWAEAFFGQGTRLTVV.